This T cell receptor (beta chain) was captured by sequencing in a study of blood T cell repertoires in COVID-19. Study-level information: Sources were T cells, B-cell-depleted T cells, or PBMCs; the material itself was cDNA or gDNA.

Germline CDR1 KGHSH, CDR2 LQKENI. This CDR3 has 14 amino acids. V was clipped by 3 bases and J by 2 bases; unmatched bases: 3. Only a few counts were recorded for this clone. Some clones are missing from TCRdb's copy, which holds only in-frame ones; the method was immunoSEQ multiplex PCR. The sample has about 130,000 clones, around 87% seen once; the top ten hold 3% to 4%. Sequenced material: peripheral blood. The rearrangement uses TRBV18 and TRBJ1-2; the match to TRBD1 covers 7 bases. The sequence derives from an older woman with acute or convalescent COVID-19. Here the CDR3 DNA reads TGTGCCAGCTCACCGACAGGGCTAAACTATGGCTACACCTTC. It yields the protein CASSPTGLNYGYTF.